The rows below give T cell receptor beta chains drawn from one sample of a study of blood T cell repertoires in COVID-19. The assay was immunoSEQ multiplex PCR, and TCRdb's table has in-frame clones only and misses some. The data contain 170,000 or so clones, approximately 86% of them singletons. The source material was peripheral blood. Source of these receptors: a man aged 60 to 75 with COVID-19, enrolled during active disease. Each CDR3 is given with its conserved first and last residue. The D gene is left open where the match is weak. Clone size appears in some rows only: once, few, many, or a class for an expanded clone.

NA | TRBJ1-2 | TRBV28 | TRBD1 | CASEGAGGYTF | TGTGCCAGCGAGGGGGCAGGGGGCTACACCTTC
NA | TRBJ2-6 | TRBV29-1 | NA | CSVIPSPGSGANVLTF | TGCAGCGTAATCCCCTCCCCCGGGTCTGGGGCCAACGTCCTGACTTTC
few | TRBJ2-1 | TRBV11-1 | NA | CASSRRAADSYNEQFF | TGTGCCAGCAGTCGCAGGGCTGCCGATTCCTACAATGAGCAGTTCTTC
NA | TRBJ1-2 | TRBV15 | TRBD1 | CATSRDGTGSGYTF | TGTGCCACCAGCAGAGACGGGACAGGGTCTGGCTACACCTTC
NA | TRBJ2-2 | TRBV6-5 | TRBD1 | CASSPDRGNTGELFF | TGTGCCAGCAGCCCCGACAGGGGCAACACCGGGGAGCTGTTTTTT
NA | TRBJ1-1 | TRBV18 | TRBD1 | CASSPPNPGQGNTEAFF | TGTGCCAGCTCACCCCCAAACCCGGGACAGGGGAACACTGAAGCTTTCTTT
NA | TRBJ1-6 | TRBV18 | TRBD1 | CASSVTGESPLHF | TGTGCCAGCTCAGTGACAGGGGAATCACCCCTCCACTTT
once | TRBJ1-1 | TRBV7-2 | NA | CASSMTVLNTEAFF | TGTGCCAGCAGCATGACAGTATTGAACACTGAAGCTTTCTTT
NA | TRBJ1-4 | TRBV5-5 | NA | CASSWDSPEGKLFF | TGTGCCAGCAGCTGGGACTCGCCCGAGGGAAAACTGTTTTTT
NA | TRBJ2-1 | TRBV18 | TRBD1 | CASSLEDRRRQFF | TGTGCCAGCTCACTGGAGGACAGGAGGCGGCAGTTCTTC
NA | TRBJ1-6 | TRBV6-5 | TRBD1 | CATHGTGDNSPLHF | TGTGCCACTCACGGGACAGGCGATAATTCACCCCTCCACTTT
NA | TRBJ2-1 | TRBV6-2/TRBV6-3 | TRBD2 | CASSYLSGGPTVDNEQFF | TGTGCCAGCAGTTACTTGAGCGGGGGGCCCACTGTCGACAATGAGCAGTTCTTC
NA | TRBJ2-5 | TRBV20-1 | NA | CSASPRVPTKETQYF | TGCAGTGCTAGTCCGCGGGTGCCGACCAAAGAGACCCAGTACTTC
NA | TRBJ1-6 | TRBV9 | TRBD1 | CASSVGGQGSSPLHF | TGTGCCAGCAGCGTAGGGGGACAGGGGAGTTCACCCCTCCACTTT
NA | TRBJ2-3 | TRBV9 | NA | CASSPSGLRSTDTQYF | TGTGCCAGCAGCCCCTCGGGACTGCGAAGCACAGATACGCAGTATTTT
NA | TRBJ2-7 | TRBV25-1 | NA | CASSSNSGVMGQYF | TGTGCCAGCAGTTCAAACTCAGGGGTGATGGGGCAGTACTTC
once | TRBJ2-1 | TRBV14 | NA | CASSPRQPGSYNEQFF | TGTGCCAGCAGCCCACGACAGCCAGGCTCCTACAATGAGCAGTTCTTC
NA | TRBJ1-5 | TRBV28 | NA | CASGPHSNQPQHF | TGTGCCAGCGGCCCACATAGCAATCAGCCCCAGCATTTT
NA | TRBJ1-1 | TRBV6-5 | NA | CASHPQVNTEAFF | TGTGCCAGCCATCCTCAGGTGAACACTGAAGCTTTCTTT
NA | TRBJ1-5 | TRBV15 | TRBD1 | CATSERTGTGGLQPQHF | TGTGCCACCAGCGAGCGAACCGGGACAGGGGGCCTCCAGCCCCAGCATTTT
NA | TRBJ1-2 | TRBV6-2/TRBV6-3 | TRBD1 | CASSTTGHYGYTF | TGTGCCAGCAGTACGACAGGGCACTATGGCTACACCTTC
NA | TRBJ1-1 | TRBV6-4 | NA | CASSEQDNTEAFF | TGTGCCAGCAGTGAGCAGGATAACACTGAAGCTTTCTTT
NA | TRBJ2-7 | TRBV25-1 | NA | CASSSTYEQYF | TGTGCCAGCAGTTCAACCTACGAGCAGTACTTC
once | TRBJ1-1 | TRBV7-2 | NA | CASSGWGGTEAFF | TGTGCCAGCAGTGGATGGGGGGGCACTGAAGCTTTCTTT
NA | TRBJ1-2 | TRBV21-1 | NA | CASSRQGRPYGYTF | TGTGCCAGCAGCAGACAGGGACGCCCCTATGGCTACACCTTC
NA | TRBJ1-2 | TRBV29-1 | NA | CSVEGLAGVIYGYTF | TGCAGCGTTGAAGGCCTGGCGGGCGTGATCTATGGCTACACCTTC
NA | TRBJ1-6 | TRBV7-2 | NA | CASSPSGDGVSPLHF | TGTGCCAGCAGCCCGAGCGGGGATGGGGTCTCACCCCTCCACTTT
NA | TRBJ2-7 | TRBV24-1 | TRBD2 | CATSDRLAGVYEQYF | TGTGCCACCAGTGATCGCCTAGCGGGAGTCTACGAGCAGTACTTC
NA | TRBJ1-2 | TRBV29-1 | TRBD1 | CSVLGQTYGYTF | TGCAGCGTGCTGGGACAGACCTATGGCTACACCTTC
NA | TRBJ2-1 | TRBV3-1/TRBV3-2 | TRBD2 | CASPGGTYNEQFF | TGTGCCAGCCCCGGGGGGACTTACAATGAGCAGTTCTTC
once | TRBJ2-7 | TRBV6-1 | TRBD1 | CASSEFRQGFYEQYF | TGTGCCAGCAGTGAATTTCGACAGGGATTCTACGAGCAGTACTTC
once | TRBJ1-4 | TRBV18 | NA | CASSPDRSELFF | TGTGCCAGCTCTCCAGACAGGTCGGAACTGTTTTTT
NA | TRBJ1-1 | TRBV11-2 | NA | CASSRDRTNTEAFF | TGTGCCAGCAGCCGCGACAGGACGAACACTGAAGCTTTCTTT
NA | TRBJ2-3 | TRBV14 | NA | CASSQAVYYANHGSDTQYF | TGTGCCAGCAGCCAAGCTGTTTATTATGCCAATCACGGGTCAGATACGCAGTATTTT
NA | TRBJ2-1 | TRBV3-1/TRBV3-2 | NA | CASSPGHLYNEQFF | TGTGCCAGCAGCCCGGGACACCTCTACAATGAGCAGTTCTTC
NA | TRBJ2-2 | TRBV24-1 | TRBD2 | CATRGGLAGTGELFF | TGTGCCACGCGCGGGGGACTAGCGGGCACCGGGGAGCTGTTTTTT
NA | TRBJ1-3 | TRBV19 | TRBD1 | CASSPRDRGSENTIYF | TGTGCCAGTAGTCCCCGGGACAGAGGAAGTGAAAACACCATATATTTT
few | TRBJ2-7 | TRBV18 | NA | CASSPIAREGEQYF | TGTGCCAGCTCACCAATTGCCAGGGAAGGCGAGCAGTACTTC
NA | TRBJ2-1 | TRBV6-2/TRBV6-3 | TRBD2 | CASSSPGAGSLYEQFF | TGTGCCAGCAGTTCCCCCGGAGCGGGGAGTCTCTATGAGCAGTTCTTC
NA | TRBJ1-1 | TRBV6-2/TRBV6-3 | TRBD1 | CASSQRDRRNTEAFF | TGTGCCAGCAGTCAGAGGGACAGGAGGAACACTGAAGCTTTCTTT
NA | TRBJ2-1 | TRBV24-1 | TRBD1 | CATSDSGPGQTYNEQFF | TGTGCCACCAGTGACTCAGGTCCGGGACAGACTTACAATGAGCAGTTCTTC
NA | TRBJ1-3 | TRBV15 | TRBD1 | CATSRSGTGISGNTIYF | TGTGCCACCAGCAGATCCGGGACAGGGATTTCTGGAAACACCATATATTTT
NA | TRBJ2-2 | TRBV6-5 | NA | CASSVRDLGAGELFF | TGTGCCAGCAGCGTTCGTGACCTCGGGGCCGGGGAGCTGTTTTTT
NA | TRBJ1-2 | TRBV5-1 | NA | CASSLASGTTNYGYTF | TGCGCCAGCAGCTTGGCCTCGGGAACAACTAACTATGGCTACACCTTC
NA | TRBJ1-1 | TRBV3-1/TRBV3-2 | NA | CASSHQNFRQVNTEAFF | TGTGCCAGCAGCCACCAAAACTTCAGACAGGTGAACACTGAAGCTTTCTTT
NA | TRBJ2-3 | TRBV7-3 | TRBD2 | CASSPMTSGSRTDTQYF | TGTGCCAGCAGCCCTATGACTAGCGGGAGTCGCACAGATACGCAGTATTTT
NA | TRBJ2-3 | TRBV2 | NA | CASSEPADTQYF | TGTGCCAGCAGTGAGCCGGCAGATACGCAGTATTTT
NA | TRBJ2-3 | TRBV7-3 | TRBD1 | CASSRDRAGTDTQYF | TGTGCCAGCAGCCGCGACAGGGCCGGCACAGATACGCAGTATTTT
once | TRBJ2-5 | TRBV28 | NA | CASSLSSGRRETQYF | TGTGCCAGCAGTTTATCGTCTGGCAGGAGGGAGACCCAGTACTTC
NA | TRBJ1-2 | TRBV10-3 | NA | CAISESTDRAANYGYTF | TGTGCCATCAGTGAGTCGACCGACAGAGCAGCTAACTATGGCTACACCTTC
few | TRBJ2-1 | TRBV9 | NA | CASSVETGVVYEQFF | TGTGCCAGCAGCGTGGAGACGGGAGTTGTTTATGAGCAGTTCTTC
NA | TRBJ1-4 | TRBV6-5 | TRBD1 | CASRSQGAYGEKLFF | TGTGCCAGCAGATCCCAGGGGGCGTACGGGGAAAAACTGTTTTTT
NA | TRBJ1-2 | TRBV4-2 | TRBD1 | CASSPEGAGDYGYTF | TGTGCCAGCAGCCCAGAGGGGGCTGGAGACTATGGCTACACCTTC
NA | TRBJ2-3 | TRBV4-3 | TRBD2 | CASSQGRSSGGVGAGTDTQYF | TGCGCCAGCAGCCAAGGGCGTTCTAGCGGGGGGGTCGGTGCCGGCACAGATACGCAGTATTTT
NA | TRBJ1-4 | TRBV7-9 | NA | CASSSRSQGTNEKLFF | TGTGCCAGCAGCTCGAGGTCACAGGGAACTAATGAAAAACTGTTTTTT